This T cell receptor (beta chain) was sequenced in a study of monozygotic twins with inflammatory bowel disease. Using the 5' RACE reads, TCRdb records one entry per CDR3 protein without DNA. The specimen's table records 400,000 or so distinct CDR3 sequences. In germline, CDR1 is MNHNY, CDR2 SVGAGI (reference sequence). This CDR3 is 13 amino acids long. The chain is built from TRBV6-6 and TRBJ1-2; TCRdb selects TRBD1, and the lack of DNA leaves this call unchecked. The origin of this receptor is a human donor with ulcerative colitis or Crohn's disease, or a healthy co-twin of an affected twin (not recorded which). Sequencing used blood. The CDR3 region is CASSATELYGYTF.